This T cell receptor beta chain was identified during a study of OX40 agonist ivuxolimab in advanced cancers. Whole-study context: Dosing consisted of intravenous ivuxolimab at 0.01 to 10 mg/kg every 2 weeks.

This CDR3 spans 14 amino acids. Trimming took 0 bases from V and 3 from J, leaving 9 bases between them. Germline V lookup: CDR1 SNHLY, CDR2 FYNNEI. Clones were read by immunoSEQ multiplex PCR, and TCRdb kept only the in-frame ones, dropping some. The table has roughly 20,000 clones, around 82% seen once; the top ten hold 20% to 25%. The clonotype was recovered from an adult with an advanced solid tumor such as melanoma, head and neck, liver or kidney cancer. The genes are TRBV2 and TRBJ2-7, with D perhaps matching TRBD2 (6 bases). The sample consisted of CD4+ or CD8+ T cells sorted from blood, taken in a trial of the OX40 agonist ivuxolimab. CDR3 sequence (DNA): TGTGCCAGCAGTGAAGCAGGACTACTCTACGAGCAGTACTTC. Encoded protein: CASSEAGLLYEQYF. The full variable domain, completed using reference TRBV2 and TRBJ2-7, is EPEVTQTPSHQVTQMGQEVILRCVPISNHLYFYWYRQILGQKVEFLVSFYNNEISEKSEIFDDQFSVERPDGSNFTLKIRSTKLEDSAMYFCASSEAGLLYEQYFGPGTRLTVT.